A selection of T cell receptor beta chains follows, all from one sample in a study of T cell repertoires in cytomegalovirus infection. Each CDR3 protein gets one entry after TCRdb re-called the reads with MiXCR. The sample shows a few hundred thousand distinct CDR3 sequences, 8% to 9.5% of them seen only once. The source material was PBMCs. The receptors here all came from a human donor in good health (CMV status not recorded). Some clones in this sample may be carry-over from other donors' samples. Both conserved end residues are part of each CDR3. D genes are given only for firm matches. Not every row has a clone size; where given, it reads once, few, many or a size class.

V gene: TRBV28
J gene: TRBJ2-7
clone size: many
D gene: .
CDR3 DNA: TGTGCCAGCAGAGAGACCGGGAGAAGAGTTAACGAGCAGTACTTC
CDR3 protein: CASRETGRRVNEQYF

V gene: TRBV12-3/TRBV12-4
J gene: TRBJ1-5
clone size: few
D gene: .
CDR3 DNA: TGTGCCAGCAGTTTGTTCGGGTCGGAGCCCCAGCATTTT
CDR3 protein: CASSLFGSEPQHF

V gene: TRBV24-1
J gene: TRBJ2-7
clone size: few
D gene: TRBD1
CDR3 DNA: TGTGCCACCGGGGGGACAGGGGGCGACGACGAGCAGTACTTC
CDR3 protein: CATGGTGGDDEQYF

V gene: TRBV7-2
J gene: TRBJ2-4
clone size: many
D gene: TRBD2
CDR3 DNA: TGTGCCAGCAGGGGTGAGACTAGCGGGATCCAGTACTTC
CDR3 protein: CASRGETSGIQYF

V gene: TRBV6-2/TRBV6-3
J gene: TRBJ1-6
clone size: few
D gene: .
CDR3 DNA: TGTGCCAGCAGTTTCTCCTCGGAGAGACCCCTCCACTTT
CDR3 protein: CASSFSSERPLHF

V gene: TRBV15
J gene: TRBJ1-6
clone size: .
D gene: .
CDR3 DNA: TGTGCCACCAGCAGTGATCTGTCCAGCTCCTATAATTCACCCCTCCACTTT
CDR3 protein: CATSSDLSSSYNSPLHF

V gene: TRBV7-2
J gene: TRBJ2-3
clone size: many
D gene: .
CDR3 DNA: TGTGCCAGCAGCTCTCCAAAAGCCGGTACGCAGTATTTT
CDR3 protein: CASSSPKAGTQYF

V gene: TRBV27
J gene: TRBJ2-7
clone size: .
D gene: .
CDR3 DNA: TGTGCCAGCCGTCCGCAGGGCGCCGGCTACGAGCAGTACTTC
CDR3 protein: CASRPQGAGYEQYF

V gene: TRBV28
J gene: TRBJ2-3
clone size: few
D gene: .
CDR3 DNA: TGTGCCAGCAGTTTAAGGCAGGGGACAGATACGCAGTATTTT
CDR3 protein: CASSLRQGTDTQYF

V gene: TRBV7-3
J gene: TRBJ2-1
clone size: many
D gene: TRBD2
CDR3 DNA: TGTGCCAGCAGCCCAGATGGGGGAGGGCCCTGGGATGAGCAGTTCTTC
CDR3 protein: CASSPDGGGPWDEQFF

V gene: TRBV7-2
J gene: TRBJ2-7
clone size: many
D gene: .
CDR3 DNA: TGTGCCAGCAGCCTTGGACACGGCTCCTACGAGCAGTACTTC
CDR3 protein: CASSLGHGSYEQYF